Sequencing of this T cell receptor (beta chain) was carried out in a study of CD8+CD57+ T cells in acquired aplastic anemia. In the study overall: On average, sorted CD4+ and CD8+ cells gave 3 to 3.5 ug of DNA. CD4+ cells from healthy donors averaged approximately 11 million reads.

The study, taken as a whole, reports: The same twenty-nine CD8+ CDR3 sequences occurred in patients and in controls. Patients versus controls showed no significant CD8+ Simpson's diversity difference.

The TCR beta profiling, which covered VDJ combination and CDR3 sequence, was carried out using genomic DNA as the template. TCRdb redid the calling of the reads with MiXCR, one entry per CDR3 protein. The sample holds some 220,000 distinct CDR3 sequences; about 37% are singletons and the top ten take 1.1%. Comment on this clonotype: Its antigen is still unknown. The junction departs from the called germline gene at one end, perhaps through a read error.

The CDR3 loop spans 16 amino acids. Germline loops: CDR1 SGHDT, CDR2 YYEEEE. The origin of this receptor is a human donor in good health, serving as a control. The chain has TRBV5-6 and TRBJ2-3; a weak D match, TRBD2 (7 bases). Source material: sorted CD4+, CD8+, or CD8+CD57+ T cells (not recorded which) from PBMCs. The CDR3 here is CASSPGGPPSTDTQYF. The DNA for the CDR3 is TGTGCCAGCAGCCCCGGGGGGCCACCAAGCACAGACACGCAGTATTTT.